One T cell receptor (beta chain) is described in this entry. The antigen remains unidentified. The record originates from a study of T cell responses to AZD1222 COVID-19 vaccine. Study-level results: Spike as a whole was targeted by vaccine-associated CD4 TCRs, dominant at 160-218 and 743-854.

Libraries were prepared by immunoSEQ multiplex PCR; TCRdb keeps only in-frame clonotypes and omits some of them. The table lists about 84,000 clones, about 85% of them singletons. Germline CDR1 reads SGHAT; CDR2 reads FQNNGV. Trimming took 6 bases from V and 2 from J; bases not matched to a gene: 4. The CDR3 spans 15 residues. The sample consisted of peripheral blood, taken on day 0 of AZD1222 vaccination. This receptor was taken from an adult in good health. The rearrangement uses TRBV11-2 and TRBJ2-5; 12 nucleotides agree with TRBD2. This CDR3 reads CASRRLAGDQETQYF. The CDR3 nucleotides are TGTGCCAGCAGGCGACTAGCGGGAGATCAAGAGACCCAGTACTTC.